This TCR beta chain derives from a study of T cell responses to AZD1222 COVID-19 vaccine. General observations from the study: Donors were largely white British and mainly female; clonal diversity was possibly underestimated.

Libraries were prepared by immunoSEQ multiplex PCR; TCRdb keeps only in-frame clonotypes and omits some of them. The sample shows more than 70,000 clones, 70% to 90% of them seen only once. V lost 6 bases, J lost 9 bases, and 11 bases lay in between. Germline-derived CDR1 and CDR2 are MNHEY and SVGAGI. The CDR3 has 12 residues. About this clone: Its specificity is not known.

The source was peripheral blood, collected on day 0 of AZD1222 vaccination. The TCR was taken from an adult in good health. The V and J genes are TRBV6-5 and TRBJ2-2; perhaps TRBD1 as D (6 bases). CDR3 coding DNA: TGTGCCAGCAGCTTCCAGGGGCGGGAGCTGTTTTTT. This gives the protein CASSFQGRELFF.